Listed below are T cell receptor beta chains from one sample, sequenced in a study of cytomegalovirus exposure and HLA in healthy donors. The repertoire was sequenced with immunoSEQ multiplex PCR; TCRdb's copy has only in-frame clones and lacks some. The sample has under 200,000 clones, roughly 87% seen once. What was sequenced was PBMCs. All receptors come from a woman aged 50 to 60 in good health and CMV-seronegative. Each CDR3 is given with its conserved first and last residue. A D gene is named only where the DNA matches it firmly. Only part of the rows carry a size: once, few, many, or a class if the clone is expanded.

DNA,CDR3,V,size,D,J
TGTGCCAGCAGTTCTATCCGGGTTCGCGGTGAAAAACTGTTTTTT,CASSSIRVRGEKLFF,TRBV28,-,-,TRBJ1-4
TGCGCCAGCAGTCAAAACAGGATAGGGTTGTCCGGGGAGCTGTTTTTT,CASSQNRIGLSGELFF,TRBV4-3,-,-,TRBJ2-2
TGTGCCAGCAGCCCCCCCAGCGGGGGGGTGAAGAATGAGCAGTTCTTC,CASSPPSGGVKNEQFF,TRBV7-3,-,TRBD2,TRBJ2-1
TGTGCCAGCAGCAGGGACAGGGGGAACTACGAGCAGTACTTC,CASSRDRGNYEQYF,TRBV6-5,-,TRBD1,TRBJ2-7
TGTGCCAGCAGTTTACGCCGGGCCACTAAAGGGGGGGGGAACTATGGCTACACCTTC,CASSLRRATKGGGNYGYTF,TRBV2,-,-,TRBJ1-2
TGTGCCAGCAGCGGGGGAGGGGGAGAGACCCAGTACTTC,CASSGGGGETQYF,TRBV9,-,-,TRBJ2-5
TGTGCCAGCAGCACTCGACAGGGGAACACTGAAGCTTTCTTT,CASSTRQGNTEAFF,TRBV7-2,-,TRBD1,TRBJ1-1
TGTGCCTGGAGCTCAGGGGCCCGCGAGCAGTACTTC,CAWSSGAREQYF,TRBV30,-,-,TRBJ2-7
TGTGCCAGCGGGGGGACAGGGTGGGACTATGGCTACACCTTC,CASGGTGWDYGYTF,TRBV2,-,TRBD1,TRBJ1-2
TGTGCCAGCAGCGTAGACGGCAGGGCCTACAATGAGCAGTTCTTC,CASSVDGRAYNEQFF,TRBV9,-,-,TRBJ2-1
TGTGCCAGCAGCGTAACCCCCAGGATAAGCCCCTACAATGAGCAGTTCTTC,CASSVTPRISPYNEQFF,TRBV9,-,-,TRBJ2-1
TGTGCCAGCAGCTTAAGGACTAGCGGGAGATCAGATACGCAGTATTTT,CASSLRTSGRSDTQYF,TRBV11-1,-,TRBD2,TRBJ2-3
TGTGCCTGGCAACCCCCGGTGGGAGGTGGAAACACCATATATTTT,CAWQPPVGGGNTIYF,TRBV30,-,-,TRBJ1-3
TGTGCCAGCACCCCCGGGACTAGCGGGAGGAATGAGCAGTTCTTC,CASTPGTSGRNEQFF,TRBV27,-,TRBD2,TRBJ2-1
TGTGCCAGCAATATCGGGACTAGCGGTTACAATGAGCAGTTCTTC,CASNIGTSGYNEQFF,TRBV6-5,-,TRBD2,TRBJ2-1
TGCGCCAGCAGTATTAGTATTTACGGGGAGCTGTTTTTT,CASSISIYGELFF,TRBV10-1,-,-,TRBJ2-2
TGTGCCAGCAGCTTAAGCGGGAGGGCCCACAATGAGCAGTTCTTC,CASSLSGRAHNEQFF,TRBV7-9,-,TRBD2,TRBJ2-1
TGTGCCAGCTCACCAGAACAGGGCTATGGCTACACCTTC,CASSPEQGYGYTF,TRBV18,few,-,TRBJ1-2
TGTGCCAGCAGCTCCGCCCCAAGCCTTTACAATGAGCAGTTCTTC,CASSSAPSLYNEQFF,TRBV11-3,-,-,TRBJ2-1
TGTGCCAGCAGCTTGGGGGCTGGGCGGGGGGGCGGAGATACGCAGTATTTT,CASSLGAGRGGGDTQYF,TRBV7-2,few,TRBD2,TRBJ2-3
TGTGCCAGCAGCTTGAGTTCGGGGGCTGGAAACACCATATATTTT,CASSLSSGAGNTIYF,TRBV7-2,-,-,TRBJ1-3
TGTGCCAGCAGCTTTATCCCCGGTCAAGAGACCCAGTACTTC,CASSFIPGQETQYF,TRBV5-6,-,-,TRBJ2-5
TGTGCCAGCAGTTCCGGGACAGATGGCTACACCTTC,CASSSGTDGYTF,TRBV7-3,-,TRBD1,TRBJ1-2
TGTGCCAGCATCCCAAGGTTCGGCAGGAAAACCTATAGCAATCAGCCCCAGCATTTT,CASIPRFGRKTYSNQPQHF,TRBV28,-,-,TRBJ1-5
TGCGCCAGCAGCCAAGAGGGACAGGGGGCCCACGAGCAGTACTTC,CASSQEGQGAHEQYF,TRBV4-3,few,TRBD1,TRBJ2-7
TGTGCCAGTAGTATTTCCAAGGGGGCCTACGAGCAGTACTTC,CASSISKGAYEQYF,TRBV19,-,-,TRBJ2-7
TGTGCCAGCAGCCAAGGACTAGCGGGGGCCCGGTGGGGGTACACCGGGGAGCTGTTTTTT,CASSQGLAGARWGYTGELFF,TRBV14,-,TRBD2,TRBJ2-2
TGTGCCAGCAGTTTAATTATGCCAACAGGGGTTCCTAACTATGGCTACACCTTC,CASSLIMPTGVPNYGYTF,TRBV27,-,TRBD1,TRBJ1-2
TGCGCCAGCAGCTTCGGACTAGCGGGAGGGCCAGATACGCAGTATTTT,CASSFGLAGGPDTQYF,TRBV5-1,-,TRBD2,TRBJ2-3
TGTGCCAGCAGCCCCAAATGGCTAGCGGTCACAGATACGCAGTATTTT,CASSPKWLAVTDTQYF,TRBV7-8,-,TRBD2,TRBJ2-3
TGTGCCAGCAGCTCAGGGACTAGCGGGATAGAGACCCAGTACTTC,CASSSGTSGIETQYF,TRBV7-7,once,TRBD2,TRBJ2-5
TGTGCCTGGGCTTGGGACAGAAATGAAAAACTGTTTTTT,CAWAWDRNEKLFF,TRBV30,-,TRBD1,TRBJ1-4
TGTGCCAGTAGTGCATACCGGACTTCTAATGAAAAACTGTTTTTT,CASSAYRTSNEKLFF,TRBV19,-,-,TRBJ1-4
TGTGCCAGTAGTCCAGGGACAGCACCACGTGGCTACACCTTC,CASSPGTAPRGYTF,TRBV19,few,TRBD1,TRBJ1-2
TGTGCCACCGGGACAGGCTGGAACACTGAAGCTTTCTTT,CATGTGWNTEAFF,TRBV6-1,-,TRBD1,TRBJ1-1
TGTGCCAGCTCACCACGGGGGACAGCAGCTAACTATGGCTACACCTTC,CASSPRGTAANYGYTF,TRBV18,-,TRBD1,TRBJ1-2
TGTGCCAGCACCATCAACAATCAGCCCCAGCATTTT,CASTINNQPQHF,TRBV28,-,-,TRBJ1-5
TGTGCCAGCAGCGGAGGGGCGAGCGGGCTAGAAAACAATGAGCAGTTCTTC,CASSGGASGLENNEQFF,TRBV9,once,-,TRBJ2-1
TGTGCCAGTAGTCAGGGAGGCGCTCAGCCCCAGCATTTT,CASSQGGAQPQHF,TRBV19,-,-,TRBJ1-5
TGCGCCAGCAGCTTGGACAGGGGAGCCGGCTACACCTTC,CASSLDRGAGYTF,TRBV5-1,once,TRBD1,TRBJ1-2
TGCGCCAGCTCGCACAGGGCCCGGCAGCCCCAGCATTTT,CASSHRARQPQHF,TRBV23-1,-,-,TRBJ1-5
TGTGCCAGCAGCTCCGGCCTATCGGGAGCGGGGTTCCGCAATGAGCAGTTCTTC,CASSSGLSGAGFRNEQFF,TRBV5-4,-,TRBD2,TRBJ2-1
TGTGCCAGCAGCTCCCCGGGACAGGGGATGAACACTGAAGCTTTCTTT,CASSSPGQGMNTEAFF,TRBV7-2,-,TRBD1,TRBJ1-1
TGTGCCAGCAGCCAAGAGTACGCACGCGCTGAAGCTTTCTTT,CASSQEYARAEAFF,TRBV14,-,-,TRBJ1-1
TGCGCCAGCAGCAGACTGACAGGGCCTGGAAACACCATATATTTT,CASSRLTGPGNTIYF,TRBV4-3,-,TRBD1,TRBJ1-3
TGTGCCAGCAGCACGGACAGGGTTTCCCATGAGCAGTTCTTC,CASSTDRVSHEQFF,TRBV7-6,-,TRBD1,TRBJ2-1
TGTGCCAGTAGACTAGCGGGAGGAGCCGGGGAGCTGTTTTTT,CASRLAGGAGELFF,TRBV19,once,TRBD2,TRBJ2-2
TGCGCCAGCAGCCTCGGGACATCGGTTACAGATACGCAGTATTTT,CASSLGTSVTDTQYF,TRBV4-1,-,-,TRBJ2-3
TGTGCCAGTACACTAAGAGGAGGGAGCTCCTATAATTCACCCCTCCACTTT,CASTLRGGSSYNSPLHF,TRBV19,-,-,TRBJ1-6
TGTGCCAGCAGCTTAAGTCCAAAGGACACGAGAAACTATGGCTACACCTTC,CASSLSPKDTRNYGYTF,TRBV7-2,-,-,TRBJ1-2
TGTGCCAGCAGCTTAGTGGGCGCATACTCCTACAATGAGCAGTTCTTC,CASSLVGAYSYNEQFF,TRBV7-2,-,-,TRBJ2-1
TGTGCCAGCAGCTCCGGACAGGCAAACTATGGCTACACCTTC,CASSSGQANYGYTF,TRBV11-1,-,TRBD1,TRBJ1-2
TGTGCCAGCAGGAACCCTAGCGGGGGCTTAAGCCAAGAGACCCAGTACTTC,CASRNPSGGLSQETQYF,TRBV27,-,TRBD2,TRBJ2-5
TGTGCCAGCTTATTTGACAGTGGGACTGAAGCTTTCTTT,CASLFDSGTEAFF,TRBV18,-,-,TRBJ1-1